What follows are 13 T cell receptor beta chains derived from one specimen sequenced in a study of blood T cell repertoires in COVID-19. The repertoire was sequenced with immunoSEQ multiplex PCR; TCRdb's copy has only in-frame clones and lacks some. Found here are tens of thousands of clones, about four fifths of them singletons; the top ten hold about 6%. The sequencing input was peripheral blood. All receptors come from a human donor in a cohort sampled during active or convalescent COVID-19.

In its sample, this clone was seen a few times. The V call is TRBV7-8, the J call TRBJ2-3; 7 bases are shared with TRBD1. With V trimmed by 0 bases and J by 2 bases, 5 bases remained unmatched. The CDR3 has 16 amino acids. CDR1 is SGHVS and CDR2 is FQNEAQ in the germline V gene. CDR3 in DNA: TGTGCCAGCAGCTTAGCGGGACAGCTAAACACAGATACGCAGTATTTT. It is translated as CASSLAGQLNTDTQYF.

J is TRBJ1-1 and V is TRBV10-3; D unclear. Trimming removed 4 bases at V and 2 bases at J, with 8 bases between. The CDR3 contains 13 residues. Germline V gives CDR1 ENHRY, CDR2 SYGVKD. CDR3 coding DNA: TGTGCCATCAGTGCAGGTAGTAACACTGAAGCTTTCTTT. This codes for CAISAGSNTEAFF.

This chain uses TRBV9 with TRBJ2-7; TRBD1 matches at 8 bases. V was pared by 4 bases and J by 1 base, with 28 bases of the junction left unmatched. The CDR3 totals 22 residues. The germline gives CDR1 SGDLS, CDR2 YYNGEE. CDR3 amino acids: CASSPLRPVSRGLGQGSYEQYF. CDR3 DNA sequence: TGTGCCAGCAGCCCCCTCCGACCAGTCTCAAGGGGACTTGGACAGGGATCCTACGAGCAGTACTTC.

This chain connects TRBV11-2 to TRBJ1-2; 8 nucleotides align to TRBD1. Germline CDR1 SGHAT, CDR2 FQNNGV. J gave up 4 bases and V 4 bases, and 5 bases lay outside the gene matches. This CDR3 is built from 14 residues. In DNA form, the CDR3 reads TGTGCCAGCAGCTGGGCGACAGGGGCCTATGGCTACACCTTC. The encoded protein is CASSWATGAYGYTF.

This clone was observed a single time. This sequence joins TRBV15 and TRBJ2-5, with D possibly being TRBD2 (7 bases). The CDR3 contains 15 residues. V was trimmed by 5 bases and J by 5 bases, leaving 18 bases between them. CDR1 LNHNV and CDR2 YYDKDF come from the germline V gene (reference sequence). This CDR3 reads CATSEGGGSIETQYF. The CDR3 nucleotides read TGTGCCACCAGCGAGGGGGGGGGCTCGATCGAGACCCAGTACTTC.

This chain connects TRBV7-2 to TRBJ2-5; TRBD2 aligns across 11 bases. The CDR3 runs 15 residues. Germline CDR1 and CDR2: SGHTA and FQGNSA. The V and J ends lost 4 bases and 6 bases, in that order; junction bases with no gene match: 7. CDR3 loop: CASSSIAGGPQTQYF. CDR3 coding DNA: TGTGCCAGCAGCTCCATAGCGGGGGGGCCGCAGACCCAGTACTTC.

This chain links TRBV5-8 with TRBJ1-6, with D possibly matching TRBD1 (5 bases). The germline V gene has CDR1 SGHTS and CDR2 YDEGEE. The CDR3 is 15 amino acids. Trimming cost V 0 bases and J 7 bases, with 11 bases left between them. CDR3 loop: CASSLEGLRNSPLHF. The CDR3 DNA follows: TGTGCCAGCAGCTTGGAGGGACTTCGGAATTCACCCCTCCACTTT.

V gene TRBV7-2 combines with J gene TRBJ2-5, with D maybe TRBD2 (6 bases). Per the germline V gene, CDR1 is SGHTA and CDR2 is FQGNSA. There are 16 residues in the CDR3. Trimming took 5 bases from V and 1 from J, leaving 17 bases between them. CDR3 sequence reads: CASSPSFLATQETQYF. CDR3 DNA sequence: TGTGCCAGCAGCCCTTCGTTTCTAGCGACCCAAGAGACCCAGTACTTC.

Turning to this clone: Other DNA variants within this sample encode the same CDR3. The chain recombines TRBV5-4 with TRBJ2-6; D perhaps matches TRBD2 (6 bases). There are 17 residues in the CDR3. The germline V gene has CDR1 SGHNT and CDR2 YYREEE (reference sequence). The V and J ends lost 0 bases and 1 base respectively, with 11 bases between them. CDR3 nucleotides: TGTGCCAGCAGCTTGGGGGGGACTGGGTCTGGGGCCAACGTCCTGACTTTC. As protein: CASSLGGTGSGANVLTF.

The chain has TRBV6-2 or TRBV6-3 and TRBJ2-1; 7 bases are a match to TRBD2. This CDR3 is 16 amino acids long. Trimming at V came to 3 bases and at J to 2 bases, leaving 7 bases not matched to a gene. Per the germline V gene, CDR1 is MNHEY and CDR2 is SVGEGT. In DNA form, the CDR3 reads TGTGCCAGCAGTTATCGCGGGGGACCGGCCTACAATGAGCAGTTCTTC. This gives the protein CASSYRGGPAYNEQFF.

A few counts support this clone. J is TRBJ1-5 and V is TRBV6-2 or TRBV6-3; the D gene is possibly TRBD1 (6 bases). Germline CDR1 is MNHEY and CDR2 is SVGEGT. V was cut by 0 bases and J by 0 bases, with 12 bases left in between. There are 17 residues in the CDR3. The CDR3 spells CASSYSGGGPSNQPQHF. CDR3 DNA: TGTGCCAGCAGTTACTCGGGGGGGGGCCCTAGCAATCAGCCCCAGCATTTT.

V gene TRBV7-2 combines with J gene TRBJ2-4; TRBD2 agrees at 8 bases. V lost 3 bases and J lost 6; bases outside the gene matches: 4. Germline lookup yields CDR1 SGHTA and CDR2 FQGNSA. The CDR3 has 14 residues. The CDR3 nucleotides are TGTGCCAGCAGCTTCGGACTAGCCGGAAACATTCAGTACTTC. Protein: CASSFGLAGNIQYF. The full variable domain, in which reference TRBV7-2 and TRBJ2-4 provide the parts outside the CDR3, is GAGVSQSPSNKVTEKGKDVELRCDPISGHTALYWYRQSLGQGLEFLIYFQGNSAPDKSGLPSDRFSAERTGGSVSTLTIQRTQQEDSAVYLCASSFGLAGNIQYFGAGTRLSVL.

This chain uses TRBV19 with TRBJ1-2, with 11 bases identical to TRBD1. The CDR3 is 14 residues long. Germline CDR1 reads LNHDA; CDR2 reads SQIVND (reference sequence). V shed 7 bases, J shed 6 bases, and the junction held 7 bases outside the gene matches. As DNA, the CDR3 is TGTGCCAGTACCAGGGACAGGGGGATTGATGGCTACACCTTC. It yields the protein CASTRDRGIDGYTF.